Below, one T cell receptor beta chain is given with its context. No antigen is known for it. There are 16 residues in the CDR3. Trimming stripped 1 base from V and 2 bases from J, with 15 bases between. Germline V gene lookup returns CDR1 GTSNPN and CDR2 SVGIG (reference sequence). This entry belongs to a study of cytomegalovirus exposure and HLA in healthy donors. Study outcomes and limitations: Testing in vitro showed a few CMV-associated chains specific for CMV antigens. Later analysis found that TCR beta chains associated with HLA were more clonally expanded than other, equally common chains. Earlier findings revealed that most TCR beta V segments proved productive either about 87% or about 30% of the time.

This PCR relied on a set of 60 Vbeta primers and 13 Jbeta primers. In the authors' workflow: It was a later analysis that counted 75 million to 90 million unique TCR beta chains, of which roughly 10 million were shared. Repertoires were generated with immunoSEQ multiplex PCR, while TCRdb's copy carries only in-frame clones and drops some. For V, J and clone size, that table is used; D and trimming come from the DNA. The table has about 83,000 clones, more than 80% seen once. The chain is built from TRBV30 and TRBJ1-5; D gene unclear. This sequence was found in a woman aged 25 to 45 in good health and CMV-seronegative. The sample consisted of PBMCs. As DNA, the CDR3 is TGTGCCTGGAGTGCCCCGGCGGGGTTCCGCAATCAGCCCCAGCATTTT. Encoded protein: CAWSAPAGFRNQPQHF.